The clone carrying this T cell receptor beta chain was observed once. The assay was immunoSEQ multiplex PCR, and TCRdb's table has in-frame clones only and misses some. The data show approximately 190,000 clones, with under 90% seen just once and about an eighth held by the top ten. This CDR3 has 17 amino acids. V was trimmed by 5 bases and J by 5 bases, leaving 25 bases between them. Germline-derived CDR1 and CDR2 are SEHNR and FQNEAQ (reference sequence). The record originates from a study of blood T cell repertoires in COVID-19. The chain has TRBV7-9 and TRBJ2-7; possible D gene TRBD2, 5 bases. Sequenced sample: peripheral blood. The sequence was obtained from a man aged 25-45 years with active or convalescent COVID-19. CDR3 protein: CASSPEGVASTVDEQYF. The CDR3 coding sequence is TGTGCCAGCAGCCCCGAGGGTGTCGCTTCCACTGTTGACGAGCAGTACTTC.